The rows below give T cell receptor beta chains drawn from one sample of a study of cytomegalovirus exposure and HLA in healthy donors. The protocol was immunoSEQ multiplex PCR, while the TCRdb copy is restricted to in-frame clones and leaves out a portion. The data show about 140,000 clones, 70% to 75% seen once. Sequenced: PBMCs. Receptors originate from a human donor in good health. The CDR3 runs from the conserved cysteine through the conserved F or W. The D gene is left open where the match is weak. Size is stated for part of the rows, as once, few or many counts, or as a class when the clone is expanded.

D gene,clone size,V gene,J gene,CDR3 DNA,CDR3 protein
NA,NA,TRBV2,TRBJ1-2,TGTGCCAGCAGTGAAGAAGTCGGTGCGGCGGGAGGCTACACCTTC,CASSEEVGAAGGYTF
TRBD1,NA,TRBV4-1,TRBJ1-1,TGCGCCAGCAGCCCAGACAGGGGGTTTGAAGCTTTCTTT,CASSPDRGFEAFF
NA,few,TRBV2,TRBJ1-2,TGTGCCACAGGGGTGGATGGCTACACCTTC,CATGVDGYTF
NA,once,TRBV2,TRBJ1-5,TGTGCCAGCAGCAGCGACAGGAGCAATCAGCCCCAGCATTTT,CASSSDRSNQPQHF
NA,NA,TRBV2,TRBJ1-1,TGTGCCAGCAGAGACAGAATTACGGCTTTCTTT,CASRDRITAFF
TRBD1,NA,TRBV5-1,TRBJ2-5,TGCGCCAGCAGCTGGTCCGGGACAGCCCAAGAGACCCAGTACTTC,CASSWSGTAQETQYF
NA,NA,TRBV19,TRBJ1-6,TGTGCCAGTAGTTCAGGGGAGCATTCACCCCTCCACTTT,CASSSGEHSPLHF
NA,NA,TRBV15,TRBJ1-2,TGTGCCACCAGCAGGACAGGTGGAGACTATGGCTACACCTTC,CATSRTGGDYGYTF
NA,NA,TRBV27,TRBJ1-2,TGTGCCAGCAGCCAGGGGTCCGCCTATGGCTACACCTTC,CASSQGSAYGYTF
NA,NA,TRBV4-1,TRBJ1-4,TGCGCCAGCAGCCAAGACAGTAATGAAAAACTGTTTTTT,CASSQDSNEKLFF
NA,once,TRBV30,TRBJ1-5,TGTGCCTGGAGTCTTTGGACAGTTAATCAGCCCCAGCATTTT,CAWSLWTVNQPQHF
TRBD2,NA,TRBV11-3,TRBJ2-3,TGTGCCAGCAGCTTAGATTCGGGAGGTAGCACAGATACGCAGTATTTT,CASSLDSGGSTDTQYF
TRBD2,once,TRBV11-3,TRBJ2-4,TGTGCCAGCAGCTTAGGGACTACTAGCGGGACTGATCAGTACTTC,CASSLGTTSGTDQYF
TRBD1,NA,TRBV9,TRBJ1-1,TGTGCCAGCAGCGTAGTCCGGACAGGGAGGACTGAAGCTTTCTTT,CASSVVRTGRTEAFF
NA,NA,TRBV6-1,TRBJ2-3,TGTGCCAGCAGGTACAGGAGAAGCATAGATACGCAGTATTTT,CASRYRRSIDTQYF
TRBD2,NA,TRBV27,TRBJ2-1,TGTGCCAGCAGCCGGACTAGCGGGGGGAACTCCTACAATGAGCAGTTCTTC,CASSRTSGGNSYNEQFF
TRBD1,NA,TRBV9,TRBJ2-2,TGTGCCAGCAGCCCTAGTGGACAGGGTCTATACACCGGGGAGCTGTTTTTT,CASSPSGQGLYTGELFF
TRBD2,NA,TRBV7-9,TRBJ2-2,TGTGCCAGCAGCTTGGGACTAGTTATCGGGGAGCTGTTTTTT,CASSLGLVIGELFF
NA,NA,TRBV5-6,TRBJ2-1,TGTGCCAGCAGCTTTCCCAACAATGAGCAGTTCTTC,CASSFPNNEQFF
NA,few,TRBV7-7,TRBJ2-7,TGTGCTAGCAGCCTCGGGACTGTCCCCTACGAGCAGTACTTC,CASSLGTVPYEQYF
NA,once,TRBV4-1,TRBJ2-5,TGCGCCAGCAGCGCCCGCAGGGAAGAGACCCAGTACTTC,CASSARREETQYF
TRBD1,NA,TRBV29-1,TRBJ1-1,TGCAGCGTGAGAGACAGGGGGAGTACTGAAGCTTTCTTT,CSVRDRGSTEAFF
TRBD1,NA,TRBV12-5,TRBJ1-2,TGTGCTAGTGGTCCCTTCGGGACAGGGGGAGGCTACACCTTC,CASGPFGTGGGYTF
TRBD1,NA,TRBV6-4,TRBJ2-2,TGTGCCAGCAGCCCGGACAGGGAATCCGGGGAGCTGTTTTTT,CASSPDRESGELFF
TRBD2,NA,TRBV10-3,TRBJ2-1,TGTGCCATCAGGGTTAGCGGGGGGGACGATGAGCAGTTCTTC,CAIRVSGGDDEQFF
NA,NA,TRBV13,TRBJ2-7,TGTGCCAGCTCCATTAGCGACCCCTACGAGCAGTACTTC,CASSISDPYEQYF
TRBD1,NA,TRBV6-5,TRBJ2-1,TGTGCCAGCAGTCAGGACAGGGACAATGAGCAGTTCTTC,CASSQDRDNEQFF
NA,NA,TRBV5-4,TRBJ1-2,TGTGCCAGCAGCTTGGTAGCCCAGACCTATGGCTACACCTTC,CASSLVAQTYGYTF
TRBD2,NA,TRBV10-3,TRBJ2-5,TGTGCCATCAGTGTAAGCGGGAGTCAAGAGACCCAGTACTTC,CAISVSGSQETQYF
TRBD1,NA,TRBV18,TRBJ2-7,TGTGCCAGCTCACCGGCAGGGGGCTGGTACGAGCAGTACTTC,CASSPAGGWYEQYF
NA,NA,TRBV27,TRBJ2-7,TGTGCCAGCAGTTTAAAGGCAGGGCCACCAACCTACGAGCAGTACTTC,CASSLKAGPPTYEQYF
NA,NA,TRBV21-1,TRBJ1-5,TGTGCCAGCAGCCTACCGGCCAGGGGACCCGATGATCAGCCCCAGCATTTT,CASSLPARGPDDQPQHF
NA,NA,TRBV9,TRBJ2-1,TGTGCCAGCAGCGTAGAACTAGTCGGTTTAGAGCAGTTCTTC,CASSVELVGLEQFF
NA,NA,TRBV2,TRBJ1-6,TGTGCCAGCAGTGAAGTGGTTCTAGGGAGCTCACCCCTCCACTTT,CASSEVVLGSSPLHF
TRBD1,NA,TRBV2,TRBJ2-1,TGTGCCAGCAGCCCCGACAGGGGGCAGTACAATGAGCAGTTCTTC,CASSPDRGQYNEQFF
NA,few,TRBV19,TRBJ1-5,TGTGCCAGTACCTCTTTTAGCAATCAGCCCCAGCATTTT,CASTSFSNQPQHF
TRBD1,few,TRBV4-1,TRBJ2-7,TGCGCCAGCAGCCAAGATTTCGGGACAGGGGCAAACGAGCAGTACTTC,CASSQDFGTGANEQYF
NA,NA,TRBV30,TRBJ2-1,TGTGCCTGGAGTGTACGTTTGGGGGGGGGCAGTGAGCAGTTCTTC,CAWSVRLGGGSEQFF
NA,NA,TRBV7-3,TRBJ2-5,TGTGCCAGCAGCTGGGTAGGGGACAACCAAGAGACCCAGTACTTC,CASSWVGDNQETQYF
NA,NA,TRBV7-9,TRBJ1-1,TGTGCCAGCAGCTTTCAGCGGGACACTGAAGCTTTCTTT,CASSFQRDTEAFF
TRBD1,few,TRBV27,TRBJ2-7,TGTGCCAGCAGCCCCGGGACAGGGAACTACGAGCAGTACTTC,CASSPGTGNYEQYF
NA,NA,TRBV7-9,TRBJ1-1,TGTGCCAGCAGCTACTTGAACACTGAAGCTTTCTTT,CASSYLNTEAFF
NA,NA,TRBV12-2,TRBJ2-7,NA,CASRLDPRGRYGCEQYF
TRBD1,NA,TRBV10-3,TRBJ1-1,TGTGCCATCTGCAGAACCCAGGGGGCCACTGAAGCTTTCTTT,CAICRTQGATEAFF
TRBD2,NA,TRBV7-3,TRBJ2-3,TGTGCCAGCAGCCCTAGGACTAGCTCTGGCACAGATACGCAGTATTTT,CASSPRTSSGTDTQYF
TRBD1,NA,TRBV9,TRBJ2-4,TGTGCCAGCAGCGCATCAGGGGGTCGAAACATTCAGTACTTC,CASSASGGRNIQYF
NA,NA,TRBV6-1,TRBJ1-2,TGTGCCAGCAGTGTCGAGGTTTACTATGGCTACACCTTC,CASSVEVYYGYTF
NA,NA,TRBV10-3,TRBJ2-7,TGTGCCATCAGTGAGCCCGGGATCTCCTACGAGCAGTACTTC,CAISEPGISYEQYF
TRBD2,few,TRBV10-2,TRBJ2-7,TGCGCCAGCAGTGAGTCGGGACTACCCTACGAGCAGTACTTC,CASSESGLPYEQYF
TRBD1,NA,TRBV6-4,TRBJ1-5,TGTGCCAGCAGCCCCACAGGGGAATGGAATCAGCCCCAGCATTTT,CASSPTGEWNQPQHF
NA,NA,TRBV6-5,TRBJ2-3,TGTGCCAGCAGTTACTCAGGGGCTAGCGCAGATACGCAGTATTTT,CASSYSGASADTQYF